This T cell receptor beta chain appears in the sequencing data of a study of blood T cell repertoires in COVID-19 (dated by TCRdb to 2018 to 2021). Regarding the research as a whole: Samples covering the acute and convalescent phases of COVID-19 were provided by collaborators in the United States, Italy and Spain. The material from the prospective study consisted of cDNA or gDNA derived from T cells, B-cell-depleted T cells, or PBMCs. The dataset comprised deeply sampled blood TCRbeta repertoires from subjects exposed to, actively infected with, or recovered from COVID-19. A freely available public database, intended as a resource for researchers studying the immune response to SARS-CoV-2, is where the repertoires were released. Samples were obtained from the ongoing ImmuneRACE study (first 160 participants) and from about 1,300 subjects provided by 6 global collaborators. A de-identified subject ID, COVID-19 status, age in years and sex were almost always included in the sample metadata. Where available, HLA class I and class II types were obtained from metadata supplied by the sample provider rather than from assay-based typing. What the study reported, not specific to this receptor: How much clinical and demographic metadata was included differed by source and by participant, and the metadata was provided uncurated.

The collaborating institutions used their own protocols to collect whole blood in K2EDTA tubes. For TCRbeta analysis, collaborator samples were shipped as frozen whole blood, as isolated PBMCs, or as DNA extracted from either sample type. TCRbeta CDR3 regions were amplified from genomic DNA using the immunoSEQ Assay, a bias-controlled multiplex PCR. On the authors' methods: The number of nucleated cells in each sample was estimated by amplification of reference gene primers within the assay. To quantify the absolute abundance of each unique TCRbeta CDR3 rearrangement, sequence reads were collapsed and filtered. For each sample, productive Simpson clonality was calculated as the square root of Simpson's diversity index over productive rearrangements. TCRdb limited this immuneACCESS table to in-frame rearrangements with V and J called. A share of clones is missing; checked studies link under half to unresolved V genes, and the rest is unexplained. The DNA gave D and trimming, while V, J and clone size come from that table. In all, the sample holds about 180,000 clones, and 88% of those were seen once. 4% of the sample is taken by the ten largest.

Regarding this clone: Its cognate antigen has yet to be identified. No base quality values were provided; no much bigger clone lies one nucleotide off.

Material: peripheral blood. This TCR was recovered from a woman in her twenties or thirties with acute or convalescent COVID-19.

The CDR3 protein: CASSIHYEQYF. In nucleotide form, the sequence is TGTGCCAGCAGTATACATTACGAGCAGTACTTC. The chain joins TRBV28 to TRBJ2-7, with no reliable assignment of the D segment. The CDR3 numbers 11 residues from cysteine through phenylalanine. The DNA shown is the 33-base CDR3, in frame from base 1. Based on the germline V gene, the CDR1 and CDR2 sequences are MDHEN and SYDVKM. Trimming removed 5 bases from V and 4 bases from J, leaving 6 bases between the germline ends.